This TCR beta chain stems from a study of T cells after yellow fever vaccination. TCRdb passed the 5' RACE reads through MiXCR, listing each CDR3 protein once. The sample has hundreds of thousands of distinct CDR3 sequences; roughly 4% are singletons. Germline V gene lookup returns CDR1 SGHTA and CDR2 FQGTGA. This CDR3 has 13 amino acids. Deletions cut 5 bases from V and 8 bases from J, with 15 bases between. This clonotype was detected only a few times. This chain connects TRBV7-3 to TRBJ1-2, with D uncertain. This sequence originates from a man aged 18 to 30 who received the YFV17D yellow fever vaccine. The starting material was PBMCs, obtained on the day of the yellow fever booster vaccination. The CDR3 spells CASSLSESEGYTF. DNA for the CDR3: TGTGCCAGCAGCCTCTCCGAATCGGAGGGCTACACCTTC.